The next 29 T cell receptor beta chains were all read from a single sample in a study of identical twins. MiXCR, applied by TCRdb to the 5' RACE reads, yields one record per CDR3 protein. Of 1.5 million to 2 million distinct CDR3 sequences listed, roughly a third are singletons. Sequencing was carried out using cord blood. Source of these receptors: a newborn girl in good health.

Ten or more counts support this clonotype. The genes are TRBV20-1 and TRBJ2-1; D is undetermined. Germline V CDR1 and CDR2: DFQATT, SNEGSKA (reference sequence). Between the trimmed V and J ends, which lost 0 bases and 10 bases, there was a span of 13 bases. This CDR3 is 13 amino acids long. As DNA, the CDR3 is TGCAGTGCTAGAGAGGCTAGTGTGCTCGAGCAGTTCTTC. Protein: CSAREASVLEQFF.

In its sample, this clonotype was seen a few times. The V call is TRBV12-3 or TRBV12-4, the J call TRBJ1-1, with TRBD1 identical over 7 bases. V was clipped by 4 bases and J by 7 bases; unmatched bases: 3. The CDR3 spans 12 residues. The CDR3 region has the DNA TGTGCCAGCAGTTCCCGGGACAGTGAAGCTTTCTTT. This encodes CASSSRDSEAFF.

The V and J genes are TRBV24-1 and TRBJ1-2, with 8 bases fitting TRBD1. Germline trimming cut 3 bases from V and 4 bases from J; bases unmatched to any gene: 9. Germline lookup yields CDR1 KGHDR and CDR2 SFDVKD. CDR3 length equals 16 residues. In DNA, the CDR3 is TGTGCCACCAGTGATCCCCGACAGGGGACCTCCTATGGCTACACCTTC. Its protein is CATSDPRQGTSYGYTF.

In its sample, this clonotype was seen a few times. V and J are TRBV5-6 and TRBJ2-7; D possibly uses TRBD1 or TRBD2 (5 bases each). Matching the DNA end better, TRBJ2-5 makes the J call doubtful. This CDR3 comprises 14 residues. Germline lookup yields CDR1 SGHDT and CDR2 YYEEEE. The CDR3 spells CASSFSGAGKTQYF. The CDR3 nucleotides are TGTGCCAGCAGCTTTAGTGGGGCCGGGAAGACCCAGTACTTC.

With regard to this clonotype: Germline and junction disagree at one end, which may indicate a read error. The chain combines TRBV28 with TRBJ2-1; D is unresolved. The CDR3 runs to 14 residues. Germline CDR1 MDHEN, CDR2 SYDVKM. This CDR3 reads CASSRLVSYDEQFF. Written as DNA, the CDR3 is TGTGCCAGCAGCCGACTGGTCTCCTACGATGAGCAGTTCTTC.

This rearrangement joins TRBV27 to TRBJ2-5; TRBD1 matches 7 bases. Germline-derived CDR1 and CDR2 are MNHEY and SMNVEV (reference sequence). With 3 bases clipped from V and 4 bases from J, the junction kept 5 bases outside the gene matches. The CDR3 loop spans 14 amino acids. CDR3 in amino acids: CASSLTGKGETQYF. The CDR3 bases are TGTGCCAGCAGTTTGACAGGGAAAGGAGAGACCCAGTACTTC.

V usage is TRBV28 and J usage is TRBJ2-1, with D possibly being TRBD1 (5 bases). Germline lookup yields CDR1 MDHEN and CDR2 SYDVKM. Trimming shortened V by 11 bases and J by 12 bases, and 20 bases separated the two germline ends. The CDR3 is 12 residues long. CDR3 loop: CAGRKGSAGQFF. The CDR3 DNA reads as TGTGCCGGTAGGAAGGGGTCGGCAGGGCAGTTCTTC.

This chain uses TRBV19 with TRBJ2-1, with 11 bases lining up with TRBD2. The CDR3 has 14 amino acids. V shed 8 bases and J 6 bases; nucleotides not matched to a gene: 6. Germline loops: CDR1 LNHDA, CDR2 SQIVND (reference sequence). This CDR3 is CASRLAGPPNEQFF. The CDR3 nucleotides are TGTGCCAGTCGACTAGCGGGGCCACCCAATGAGCAGTTCTTC.

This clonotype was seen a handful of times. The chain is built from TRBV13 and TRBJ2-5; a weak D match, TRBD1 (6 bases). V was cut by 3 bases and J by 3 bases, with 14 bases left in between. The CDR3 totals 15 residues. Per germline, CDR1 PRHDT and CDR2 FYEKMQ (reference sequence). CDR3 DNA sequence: TGTGCCAGCAGCTTGTATGACAGGTCGGAAGAGACCCAGTACTTC. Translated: CASSLYDRSEETQYF. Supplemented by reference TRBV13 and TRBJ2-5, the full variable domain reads AAGVIQSPRHLIKEKRETATLKCYPIPRHDTVYWYQQGPGQDPQFLISFYEKMQSDKGSIPDRFSAQQFSDYHSELNMSSLELGDSALYFCASSLYDRSEETQYFGPGTRLLVL.

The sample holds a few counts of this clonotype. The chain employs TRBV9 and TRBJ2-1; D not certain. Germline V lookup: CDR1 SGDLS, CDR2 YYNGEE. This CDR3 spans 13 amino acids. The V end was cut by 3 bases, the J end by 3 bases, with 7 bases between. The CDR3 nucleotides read TGTGCCAGCAGCGACGACCTCTACAATGAGCAGTTCTTC. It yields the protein CASSDDLYNEQFF.

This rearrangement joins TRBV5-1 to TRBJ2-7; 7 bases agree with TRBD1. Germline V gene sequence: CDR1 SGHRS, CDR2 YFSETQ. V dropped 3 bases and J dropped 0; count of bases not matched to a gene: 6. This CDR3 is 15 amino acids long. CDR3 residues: CASSWGTVSSYEQYF. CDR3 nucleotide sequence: TGCGCCAGCAGCTGGGGGACAGTGAGCTCCTACGAGCAGTACTTC.

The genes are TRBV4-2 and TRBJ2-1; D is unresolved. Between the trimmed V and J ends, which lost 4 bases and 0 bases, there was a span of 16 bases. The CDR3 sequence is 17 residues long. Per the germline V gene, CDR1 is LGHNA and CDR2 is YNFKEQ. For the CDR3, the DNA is TGTGCCAGCAGCCCTGAGGCCAGCCCATTCTCCTACAATGAGCAGTTCTTC. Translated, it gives CASSPEASPFSYNEQFF.

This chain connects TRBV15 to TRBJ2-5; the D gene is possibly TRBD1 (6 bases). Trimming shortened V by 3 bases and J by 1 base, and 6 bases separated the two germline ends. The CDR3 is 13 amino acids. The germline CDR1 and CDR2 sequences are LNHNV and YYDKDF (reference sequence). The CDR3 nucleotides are TGTGCCACCAGCAGGGACAGCCAAGAGACCCAGTACTTC. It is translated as CATSRDSQETQYF.

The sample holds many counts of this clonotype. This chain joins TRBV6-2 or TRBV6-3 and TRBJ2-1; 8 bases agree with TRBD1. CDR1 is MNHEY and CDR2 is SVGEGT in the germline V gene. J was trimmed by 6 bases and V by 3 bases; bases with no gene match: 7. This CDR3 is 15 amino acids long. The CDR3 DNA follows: TGTGCCAGCAGTTATGGGACAGGCCCCCGCAATGAGCAGTTCTTC. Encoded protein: CASSYGTGPRNEQFF.

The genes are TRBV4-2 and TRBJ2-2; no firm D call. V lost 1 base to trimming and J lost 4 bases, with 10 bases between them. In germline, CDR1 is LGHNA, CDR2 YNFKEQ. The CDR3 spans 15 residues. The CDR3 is CASSQAGSGTGELFF. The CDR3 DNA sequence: TGTGCCAGCAGCCAAGCTGGGTCGGGCACCGGGGAGCTGTTTTTT.

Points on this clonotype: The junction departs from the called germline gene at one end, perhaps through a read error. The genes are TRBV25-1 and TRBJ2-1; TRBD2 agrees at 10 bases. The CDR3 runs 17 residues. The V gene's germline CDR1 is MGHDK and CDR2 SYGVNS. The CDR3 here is CASSESGTSALPHEQFF. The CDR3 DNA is TGCGCCAGCAGTGAATCCGGGACTAGCGCCCTCCCCCATGAGCAGTTCTTC. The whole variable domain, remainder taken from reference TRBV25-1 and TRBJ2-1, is EADIYQTPRYLVIGTGKKITLECSQTMGHDKMYWYQQDPGMELHLIHYSYGVNSTEKGDLSSESTVSRIRTEHFPLTLESARPSHTSQYLCASSESGTSALPHEQFFGPGTRLTVL.

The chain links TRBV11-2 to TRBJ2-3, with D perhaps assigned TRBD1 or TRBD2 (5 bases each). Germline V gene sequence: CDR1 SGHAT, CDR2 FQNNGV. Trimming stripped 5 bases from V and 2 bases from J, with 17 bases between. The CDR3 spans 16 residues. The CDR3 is CASSRDRRLYTDTQYF. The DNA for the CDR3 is TGTGCCAGCAGCCGGGACCGGAGGCTCTACACAGATACGCAGTATTTT.

In nucleotides, the CDR3 is TGTGCCAGCAGTGAATATTCGCAGGGGGAGATGGGCTACACCTTC. Encoded protein: CASSEYSQGEMGYTF. The chain joins TRBV25-1 to TRBJ1-2, with 7 bases aligning to TRBD1. This CDR3 comprises 15 residues. After removal of 0 bases from V and 8 bases from J, the junction contained 9 bases not matched to a gene. Germline-derived CDR1 and CDR2 are MGHDK and SYGVNS.

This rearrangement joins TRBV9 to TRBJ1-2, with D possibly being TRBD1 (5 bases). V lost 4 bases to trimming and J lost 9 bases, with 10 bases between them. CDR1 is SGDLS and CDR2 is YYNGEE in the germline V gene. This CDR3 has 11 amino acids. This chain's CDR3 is CASSPRERYTF. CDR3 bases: TGTGCCAGCAGCCCCAGGGAGCGCTACACCTTC.

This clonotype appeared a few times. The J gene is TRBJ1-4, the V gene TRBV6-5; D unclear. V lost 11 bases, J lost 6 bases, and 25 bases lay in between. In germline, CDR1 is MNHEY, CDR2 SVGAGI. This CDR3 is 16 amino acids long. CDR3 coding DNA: TGTGCCGACTTAACCAGCAATCCTTCGGGAGATGAAAAACTGTTTTTT. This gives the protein CADLTSNPSGDEKLFF.

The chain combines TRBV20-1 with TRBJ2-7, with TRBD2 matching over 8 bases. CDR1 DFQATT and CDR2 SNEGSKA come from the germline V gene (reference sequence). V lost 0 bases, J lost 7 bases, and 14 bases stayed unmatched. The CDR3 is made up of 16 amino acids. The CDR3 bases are TGCAGTGCTAGAGATCAGGGTAGCGGGATCTACAATGAGCAGTACTTC. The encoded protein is CSARDQGSGIYNEQYF.

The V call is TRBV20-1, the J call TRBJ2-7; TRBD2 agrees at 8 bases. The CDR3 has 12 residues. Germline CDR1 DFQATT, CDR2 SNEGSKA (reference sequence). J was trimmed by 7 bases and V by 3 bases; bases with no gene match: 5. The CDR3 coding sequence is TGCAGTGCTAGCGGGAGGGCCTGGGAGCAGTACTTC. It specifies CSASGRAWEQYF.

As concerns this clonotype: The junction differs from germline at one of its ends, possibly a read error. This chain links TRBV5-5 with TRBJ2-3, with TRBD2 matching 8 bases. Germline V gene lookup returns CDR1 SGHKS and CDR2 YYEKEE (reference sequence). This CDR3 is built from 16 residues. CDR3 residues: CASGLSSGGHTDTQYF. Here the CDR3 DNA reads TGTGCCAGCGGCTTGTCCAGCGGGGGCCACACAGATACGCAGTATTTT.

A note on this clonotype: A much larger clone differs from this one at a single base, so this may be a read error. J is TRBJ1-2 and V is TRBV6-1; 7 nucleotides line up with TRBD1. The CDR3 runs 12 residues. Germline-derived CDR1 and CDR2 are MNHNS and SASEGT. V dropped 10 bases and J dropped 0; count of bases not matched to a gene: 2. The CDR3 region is CATGTANYGYTF. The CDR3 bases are TGTGCCACCGGGACAGCTAACTATGGCTACACCTTC.

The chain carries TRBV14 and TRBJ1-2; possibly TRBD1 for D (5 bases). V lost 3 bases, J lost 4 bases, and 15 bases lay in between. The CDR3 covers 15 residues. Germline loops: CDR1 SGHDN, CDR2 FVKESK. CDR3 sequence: CASSHEGEGGYGYTF. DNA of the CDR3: TGTGCCAGCAGCCACGAAGGGGAAGGTGGCTATGGCTACACCTTC.

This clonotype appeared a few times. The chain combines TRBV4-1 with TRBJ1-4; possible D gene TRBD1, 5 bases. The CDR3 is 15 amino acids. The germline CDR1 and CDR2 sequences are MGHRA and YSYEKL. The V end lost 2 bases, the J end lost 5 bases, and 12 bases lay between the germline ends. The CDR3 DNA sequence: TGCGCCAGCAGCCAAACCGGGACTCAGAATGAAAAACTGTTTTTT. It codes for CASSQTGTQNEKLFF.

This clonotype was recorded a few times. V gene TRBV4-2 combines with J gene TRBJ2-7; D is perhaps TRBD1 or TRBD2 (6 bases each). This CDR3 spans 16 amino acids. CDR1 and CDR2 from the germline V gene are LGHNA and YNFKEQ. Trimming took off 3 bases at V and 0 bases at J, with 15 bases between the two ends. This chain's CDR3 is CASSQVGAGSSYEQYF. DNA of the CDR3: TGTGCCAGCAGCCAGGTGGGGGCGGGAAGCTCCTACGAGCAGTACTTC.

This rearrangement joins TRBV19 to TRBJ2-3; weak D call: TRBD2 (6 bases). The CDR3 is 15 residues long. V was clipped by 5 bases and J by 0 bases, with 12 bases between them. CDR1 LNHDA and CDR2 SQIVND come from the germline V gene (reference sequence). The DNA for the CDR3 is TGTGCCAGTAGTCTGCGACTAGTAAGCACAGATACGCAGTATTTT. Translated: CASSLRLVSTDTQYF.

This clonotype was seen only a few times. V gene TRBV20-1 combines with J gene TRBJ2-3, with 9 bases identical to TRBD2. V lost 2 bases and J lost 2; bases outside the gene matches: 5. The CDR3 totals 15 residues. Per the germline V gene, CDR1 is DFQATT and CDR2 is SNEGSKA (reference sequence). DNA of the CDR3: TGCAGTGCTAGATCGGCTAGCGGGGTCACAGATACGCAGTATTTT. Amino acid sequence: CSARSASGVTDTQYF.